A selection of T cell receptor beta chains follows, all from one sample in a study of cytomegalovirus exposure and HLA in healthy donors. Profiling relied on immunoSEQ multiplex PCR, and the TCRdb table lists in-frame clones only, not all of them. The table shows over 150,000 clones, with roughly 70% occurring only once. What was sequenced was PBMCs. The receptor set was obtained from a woman aged 40 to 50 in good health and CMV-seropositive. Each CDR3 is given without its conserved first and last residue. The D gene is left open where the match is weak. Clone size is shown for a subset of rows, as once, few, many or a class of expanded clone.

.,TRBV6-5,.,.,ASSHSSEQY
TRBJ1-3,TRBV28,.,TRBD1,ASSLDRAFAIY
TRBJ1-1,TRBV19,.,.,ASSRQVMTEAF
TRBJ1-1,TRBV27,.,TRBD1,ASKQQGNRGYTEAF
TRBJ2-3,TRBV7-3,.,TRBD2,ASSKRTSPIDTQY
TRBJ2-5,TRBV4-1,.,.,ASSQEGGASQETQY
TRBJ1-1,TRBV6-6,few,.,ASTGPGRGTEAF
TRBJ2-7,TRBV19,.,.,ASSQGGAGSSYEQY
TRBJ2-2,TRBV4-2,few,TRBD1,ASSQDRGQARELF
TRBJ2-1,TRBV7-2,.,TRBD2,ASSLAAQRGGEEQF
TRBJ1-2,TRBV5-1,.,.,ASSLVGGEDYT
TRBJ1-5,TRBV18,once,TRBD1,ASSLRQGEGEPQH
TRBJ1-1,TRBV6-5,few,.,ASSLLRDTEAF
TRBJ1-1,TRBV12-5,.,.,ASGRHEGVNTEAF
TRBJ1-2,TRBV19,.,.,ASRVGGAGDGYT
TRBJ2-1,TRBV19,.,.,ASSSGNEQF
TRBJ1-2,TRBV6-1,.,.,ASTGQSNYGYT
TRBJ2-1,TRBV28,.,TRBD1,ASIPGQGAVSSYNEQF
TRBJ2-6,TRBV29-1,.,.,SVRTIPGGANVLT
TRBJ2-3,TRBV18,.,TRBD2,ASSRTSGATDTQY
TRBJ1-1,TRBV18,.,TRBD1,ASSPPTGPSTEAF
TRBJ2-7,TRBV19,.,TRBD2,ASSIGLAGGSYEQY
TRBJ1-1,TRBV11-1,.,.,ASSLGGGINTEAF
TRBJ1-1,TRBV5-8,.,TRBD1,ASSQDRDTEAF
TRBJ2-3,TRBV5-1,.,.,ASSLVGSTDTQY
TRBJ1-5,TRBV7-8,.,.,ASSLAGAANQPQH
TRBJ1-2,TRBV5-1,few,.,ASSDQGSDGYT
TRBJ1-5,TRBV4-1,.,.,ASSQARWTDKWGNQPQH
TRBJ1-4,TRBV28,once,.,AGGGGGPALNEKLF
TRBJ2-3,TRBV9,.,.,ASSAGGQVQSDTQY
TRBJ1-6,TRBV6-6,few,.,ASTANVRNSPLH
TRBJ1-2,TRBV7-3,.,TRBD1,ASSPTGQGVGDMLST
TRBJ1-5,TRBV12-5,.,.,ASGAGAQPQH
TRBJ2-5,TRBV2,.,TRBD1,ASLQGADETQY
TRBJ1-5,TRBV7-2,.,.,ASSARQRGKDQPQH
TRBJ2-1,TRBV6-5,.,TRBD2,ASTVAGGPHNEQF
TRBJ2-3,TRBV5-8,.,TRBD2,ASNTFIAGDTQY
TRBJ2-1,TRBV5-4,few,.,ASSLTVTVSNNEQF
TRBJ1-2,TRBV6-5,few,TRBD1,ASSYDAGGSYGYP
TRBJ2-7,TRBV5-1,once,TRBD1,ASSLKGADEQY
TRBJ2-1,TRBV2,few,.,ASSEGRGLYNEQF
TRBJ1-5,TRBV28,few,.,ASSSGAGQPQN
TRBJ2-2,TRBV2,once,.,ASVVRENTGELF
TRBJ2-5,TRBV19,.,TRBD2,ASSRSGANQETQY
TRBJ1-6,TRBV6-1,.,TRBD1,ASSASTGVGSPLH
TRBJ1-1,TRBV9,.,.,ASSATGSTEAF
TRBJ1-6,TRBV7-3,few,.,ASSSQGGGCPLH
TRBJ2-2,TRBV19,.,TRBD1,ASRPGQGNTGELF
TRBJ2-2,TRBV5-4,.,.,ASSNLTKNTGELF
TRBJ2-5,TRBV18,few,TRBD2,ASSPGLAEETQY
TRBJ2-1,TRBV5-4,.,TRBD2,ASSLSGGGLNEQF
TRBJ2-2,TRBV5-6,once,.,ASSLDITGELF
TRBJ1-3,TRBV28,.,.,ASRQGKDSGNTIY